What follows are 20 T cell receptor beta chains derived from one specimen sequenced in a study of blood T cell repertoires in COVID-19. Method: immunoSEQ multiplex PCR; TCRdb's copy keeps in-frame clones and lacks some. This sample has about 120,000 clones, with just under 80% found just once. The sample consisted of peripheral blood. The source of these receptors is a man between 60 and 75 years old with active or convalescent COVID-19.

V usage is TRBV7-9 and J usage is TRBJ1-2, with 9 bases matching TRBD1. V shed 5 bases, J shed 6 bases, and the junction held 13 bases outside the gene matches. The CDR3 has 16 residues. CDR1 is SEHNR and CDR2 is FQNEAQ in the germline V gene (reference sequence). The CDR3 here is CASSRGTGTGKNGYTF. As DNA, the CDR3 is TGTGCCAGCAGCCGCGGTACCGGGACAGGGAAAAATGGCTACACCTTC.

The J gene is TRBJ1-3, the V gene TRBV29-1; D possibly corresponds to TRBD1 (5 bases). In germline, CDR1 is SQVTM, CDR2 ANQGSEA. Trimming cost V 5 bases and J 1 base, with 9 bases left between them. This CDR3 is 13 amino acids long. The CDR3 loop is CSVSGGSGNTIYF. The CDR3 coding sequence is TGCAGCGTTTCGGGGGGGTCTGGAAACACCATATATTTT.

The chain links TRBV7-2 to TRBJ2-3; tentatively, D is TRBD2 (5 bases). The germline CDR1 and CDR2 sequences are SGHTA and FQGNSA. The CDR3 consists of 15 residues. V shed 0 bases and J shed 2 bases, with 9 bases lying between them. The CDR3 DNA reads TGTGCCAGCAGCTTAGCCGGGATGAACACAGATACGCAGTATTTT. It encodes CASSLAGMNTDTQYF. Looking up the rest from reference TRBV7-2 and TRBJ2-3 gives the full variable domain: GAGVSQSPSNKVTEKGKDVELRCDPISGHTALYWYRQSLGQGLEFLIYFQGNSAPDKSGLPSDRFSAERTGGSVSTLTIQRTQQEDSAVYLCASSLAGMNTDTQYFGPGTRLTVL.

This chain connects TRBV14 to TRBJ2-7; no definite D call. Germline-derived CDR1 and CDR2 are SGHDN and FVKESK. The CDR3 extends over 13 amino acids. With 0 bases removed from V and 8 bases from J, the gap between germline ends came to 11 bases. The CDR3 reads CASSQDWRSKQYF. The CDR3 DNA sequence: TGTGCCAGCAGCCAAGATTGGCGGTCGAAGCAGTACTTC.

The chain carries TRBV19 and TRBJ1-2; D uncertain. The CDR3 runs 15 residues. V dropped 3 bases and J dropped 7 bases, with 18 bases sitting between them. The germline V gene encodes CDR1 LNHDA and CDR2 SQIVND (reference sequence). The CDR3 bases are TGTGCCAGTAGTATTGATCCGGGGAAAAGGGCTGGCTACACCTTC. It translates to CASSIDPGKRAGYTF.

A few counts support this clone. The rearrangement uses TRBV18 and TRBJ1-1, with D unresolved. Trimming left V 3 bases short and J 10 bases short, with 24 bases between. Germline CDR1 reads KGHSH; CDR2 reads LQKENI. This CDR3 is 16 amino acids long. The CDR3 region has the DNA TGTGCCAGCTCACCCCCGGGAATGGCGGCTGGCGGAACAGCTTTCTTT. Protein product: CASSPPGMAAGGTAFF.

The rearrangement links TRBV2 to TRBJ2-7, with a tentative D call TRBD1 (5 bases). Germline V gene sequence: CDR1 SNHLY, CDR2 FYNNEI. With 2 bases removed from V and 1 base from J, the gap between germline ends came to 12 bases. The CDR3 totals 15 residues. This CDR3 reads CASSETSRGSYEQYF. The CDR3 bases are TGTGCCAGCAGTGAAACGTCTAGGGGTTCCTACGAGCAGTACTTC. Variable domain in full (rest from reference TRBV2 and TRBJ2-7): EPEVTQTPSHQVTQMGQEVILRCVPISNHLYFYWYRQILGQKVEFLVSFYNNEISEKSEIFDDQFSVERPDGSNFTLKIRSTKLEDSAMYFCASSETSRGSYEQYFGPGTRLTVT.

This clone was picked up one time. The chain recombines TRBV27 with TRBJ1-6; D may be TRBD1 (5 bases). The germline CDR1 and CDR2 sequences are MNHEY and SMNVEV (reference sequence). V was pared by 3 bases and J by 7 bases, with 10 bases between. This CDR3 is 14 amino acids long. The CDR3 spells CASSFTDRNSPLHF. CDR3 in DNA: TGTGCCAGCAGTTTCACAGACAGAAATTCACCCCTCCACTTT.

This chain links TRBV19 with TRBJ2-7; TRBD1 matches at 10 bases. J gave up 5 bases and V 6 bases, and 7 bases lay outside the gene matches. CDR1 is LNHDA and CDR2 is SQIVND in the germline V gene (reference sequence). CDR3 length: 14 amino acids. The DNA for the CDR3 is TGTGCCAGTAGCGACAGGGGGCGCATTAACGAGCAGTACTTC. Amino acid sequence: CASSDRGRINEQYF.

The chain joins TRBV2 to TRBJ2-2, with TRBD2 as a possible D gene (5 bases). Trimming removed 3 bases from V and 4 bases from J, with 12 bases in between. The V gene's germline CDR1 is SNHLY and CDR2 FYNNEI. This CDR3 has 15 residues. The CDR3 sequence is CASSEERAGTGELFF. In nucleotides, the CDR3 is TGTGCCAGCAGTGAGGAGAGGGCTGGCACCGGGGAGCTGTTTTTT.

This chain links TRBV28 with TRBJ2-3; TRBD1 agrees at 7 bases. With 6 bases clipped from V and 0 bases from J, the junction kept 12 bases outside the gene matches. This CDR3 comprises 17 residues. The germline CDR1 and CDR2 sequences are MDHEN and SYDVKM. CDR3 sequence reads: CASSLLAGTVSTDTQYF. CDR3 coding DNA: TGTGCCAGCAGCTTACTCGCCGGGACAGTTAGCACAGATACGCAGTATTTT. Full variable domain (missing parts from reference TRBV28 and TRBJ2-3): DVKVTQSSRYLVKRTGEKVFLECVQDMDHENMFWYRQDPGLGLRLIYFSYDVKMKEKGDIPEGYSVSREKKERFSLILESASTNQTSMYLCASSLLAGTVSTDTQYFGPGTRLTVL.

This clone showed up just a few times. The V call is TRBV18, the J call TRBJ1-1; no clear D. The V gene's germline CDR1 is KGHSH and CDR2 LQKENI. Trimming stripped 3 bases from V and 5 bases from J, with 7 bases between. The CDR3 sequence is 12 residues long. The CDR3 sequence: CASSPAGTEAFF. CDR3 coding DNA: TGTGCCAGCTCACCTGCGGGGACTGAAGCTTTCTTT.

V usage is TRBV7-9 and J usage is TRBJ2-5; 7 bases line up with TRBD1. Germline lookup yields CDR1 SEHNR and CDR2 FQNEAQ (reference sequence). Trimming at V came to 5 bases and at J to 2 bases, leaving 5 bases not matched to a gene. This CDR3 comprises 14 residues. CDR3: CASSLDRSQETQYF. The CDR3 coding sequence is TGTGCCAGCAGCCTGGACAGGAGTCAAGAGACCCAGTACTTC. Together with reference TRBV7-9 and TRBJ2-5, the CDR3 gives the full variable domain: DTGVSQNPRHKITKRGQNVTFRCDPISEHNRLYWYRQTLGQGPEFLTYFQNEAQLEKSRLLSDRFSAERPKGSFSTLEIQRTEQGDSAMYLCASSLDRSQETQYFGPGTRLLVL.

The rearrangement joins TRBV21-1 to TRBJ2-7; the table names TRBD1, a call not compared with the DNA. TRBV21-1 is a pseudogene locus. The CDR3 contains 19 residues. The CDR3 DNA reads TGTGCCAGCAGCGCTGGGACACCCGATAACCTTCCCCCCCCTTACGAGCAGTACTTC. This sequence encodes CASSAGTPDNLPPPYEQYF.

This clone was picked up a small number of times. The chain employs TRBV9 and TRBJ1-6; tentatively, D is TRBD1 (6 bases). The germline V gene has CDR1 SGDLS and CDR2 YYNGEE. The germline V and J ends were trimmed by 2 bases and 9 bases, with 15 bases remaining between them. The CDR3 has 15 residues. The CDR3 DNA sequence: TGTGCCAGCAGCGTTGGGGGGGCCGGCGGTTCACCCCTCCACTTT. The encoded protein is CASSVGGAGGSPLHF.

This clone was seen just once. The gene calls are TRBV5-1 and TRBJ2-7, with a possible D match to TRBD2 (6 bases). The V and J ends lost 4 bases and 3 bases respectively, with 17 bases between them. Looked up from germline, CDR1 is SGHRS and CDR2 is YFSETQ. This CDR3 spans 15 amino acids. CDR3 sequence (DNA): TGCGCCAGCAGCCCGGGAGAGGGACGGTTCTACGAGCAGTACTTC. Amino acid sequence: CASSPGEGRFYEQYF.

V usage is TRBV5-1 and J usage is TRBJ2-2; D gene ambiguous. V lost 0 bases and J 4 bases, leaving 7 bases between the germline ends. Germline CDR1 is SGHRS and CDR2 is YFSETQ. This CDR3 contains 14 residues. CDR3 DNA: TGCGCCAGCAGCTTGGGATGGGCCACCGGGGAGCTGTTTTTT. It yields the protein CASSLGWATGELFF.

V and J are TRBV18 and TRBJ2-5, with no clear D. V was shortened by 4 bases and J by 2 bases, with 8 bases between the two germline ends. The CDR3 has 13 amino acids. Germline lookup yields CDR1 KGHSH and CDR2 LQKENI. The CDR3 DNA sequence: TGTGCCAGCTCACAAGGAGATCAAGAGACCCAGTACTTC. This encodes CASSQGDQETQYF.

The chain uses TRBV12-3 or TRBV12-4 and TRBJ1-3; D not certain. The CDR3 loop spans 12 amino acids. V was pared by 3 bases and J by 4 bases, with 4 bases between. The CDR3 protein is CASSFRGNTIYF. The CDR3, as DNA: TGTGCCAGCAGTTTCCGGGGAAACACCATATATTTT.

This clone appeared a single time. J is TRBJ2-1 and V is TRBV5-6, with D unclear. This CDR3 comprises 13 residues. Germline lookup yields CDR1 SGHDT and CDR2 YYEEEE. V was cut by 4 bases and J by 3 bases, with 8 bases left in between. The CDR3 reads CASSDTYYNEQFF. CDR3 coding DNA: TGTGCCAGCAGCGACACCTACTACAATGAGCAGTTCTTC.